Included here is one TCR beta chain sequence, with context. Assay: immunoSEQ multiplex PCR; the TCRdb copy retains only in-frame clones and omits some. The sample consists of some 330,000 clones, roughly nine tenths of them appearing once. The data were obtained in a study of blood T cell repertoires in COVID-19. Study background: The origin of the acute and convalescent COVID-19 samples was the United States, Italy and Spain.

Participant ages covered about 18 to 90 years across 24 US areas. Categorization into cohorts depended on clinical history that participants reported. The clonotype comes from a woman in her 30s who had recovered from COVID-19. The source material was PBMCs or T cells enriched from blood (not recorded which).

This CDR3 reads CASSAQGNDYGYTF. The CDR3 nucleotides read TGCGCCAGCAGCGCTCAGGGGAACGACTATGGCTACACCTTC. V usage is TRBV5-1 and J usage is TRBJ1-2; a weak D match, TRBD1 (6 bases). The V gene's germline CDR1 is SGHRS and CDR2 YFSETQ. The V end lost 4 bases, the J end lost 3 bases, and 13 bases lay between the germline ends. The CDR3 spans 14 residues. Full variable domain (missing parts from reference TRBV5-1 and TRBJ1-2): KAGVTQTPRYLIKTRGQQVTLSCSPISGHRSVSWYQQTPGQGLQFLFEYFSETQRNKGNFPGRFSGRQFSNSRSEMNVSTLELGDSALYLCASSAQGNDYGYTFGSGTRLTVV.